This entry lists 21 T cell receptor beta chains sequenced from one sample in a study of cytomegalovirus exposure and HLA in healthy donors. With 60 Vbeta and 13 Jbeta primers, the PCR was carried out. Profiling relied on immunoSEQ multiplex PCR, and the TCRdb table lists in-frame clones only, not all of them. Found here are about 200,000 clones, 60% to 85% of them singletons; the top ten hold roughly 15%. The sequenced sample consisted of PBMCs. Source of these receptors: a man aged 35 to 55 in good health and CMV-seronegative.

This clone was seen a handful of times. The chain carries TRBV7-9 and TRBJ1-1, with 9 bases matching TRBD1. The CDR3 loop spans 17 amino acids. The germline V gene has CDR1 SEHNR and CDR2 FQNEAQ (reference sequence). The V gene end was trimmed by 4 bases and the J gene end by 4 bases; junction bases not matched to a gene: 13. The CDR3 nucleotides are TGTGCCAGCAGCTCACGGGGGACAGGGCGGTCGGGCACTGAAGCTTTCTTT. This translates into CASSSRGTGRSGTEAFF.

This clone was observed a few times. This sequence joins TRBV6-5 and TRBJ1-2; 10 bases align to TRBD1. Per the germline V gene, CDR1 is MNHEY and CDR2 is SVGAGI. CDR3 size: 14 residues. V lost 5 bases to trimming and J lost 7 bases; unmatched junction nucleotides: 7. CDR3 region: CASSPGGQGPGYTF. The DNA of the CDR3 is TGTGCCAGCAGTCCCGGGGGACAGGGGCCTGGCTACACCTTC.

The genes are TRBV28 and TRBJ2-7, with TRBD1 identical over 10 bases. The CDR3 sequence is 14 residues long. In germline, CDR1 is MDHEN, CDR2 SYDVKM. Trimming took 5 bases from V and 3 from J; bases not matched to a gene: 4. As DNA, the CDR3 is TGTGCCAGCAGTACGGGACAGGGGAACTACGAGCAGTACTTC. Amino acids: CASSTGQGNYEQYF.

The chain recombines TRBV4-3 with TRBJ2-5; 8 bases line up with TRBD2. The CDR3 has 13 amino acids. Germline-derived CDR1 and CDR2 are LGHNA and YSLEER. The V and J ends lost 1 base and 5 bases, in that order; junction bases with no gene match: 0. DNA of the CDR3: TGCGCCAGCAGCCAAGTAGCGGGGGAGACCCAGTACTTC. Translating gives CASSQVAGETQYF.

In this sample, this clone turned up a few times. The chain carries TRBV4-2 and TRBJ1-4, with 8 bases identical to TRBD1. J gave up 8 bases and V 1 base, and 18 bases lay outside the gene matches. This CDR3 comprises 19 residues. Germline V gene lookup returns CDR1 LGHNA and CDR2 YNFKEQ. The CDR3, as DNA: TGTGCCAGCAGCCAAGTACCTAGGACAGGGTCAGGATATGGGGAAAAACTGTTTTTT. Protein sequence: CASSQVPRTGSGYGEKLFF.

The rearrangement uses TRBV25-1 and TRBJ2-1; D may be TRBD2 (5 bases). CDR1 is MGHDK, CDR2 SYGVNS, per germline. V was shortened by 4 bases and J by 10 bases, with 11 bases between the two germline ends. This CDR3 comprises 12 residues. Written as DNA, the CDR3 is TGTGCCAGCAGTGGATCTGAGCGGGAGCAGTTCTTC. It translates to CASSGSEREQFF.

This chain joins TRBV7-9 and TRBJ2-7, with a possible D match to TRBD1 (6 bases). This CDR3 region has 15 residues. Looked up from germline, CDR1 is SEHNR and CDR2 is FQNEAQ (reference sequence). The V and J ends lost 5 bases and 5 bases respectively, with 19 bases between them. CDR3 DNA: TGTGCCAGCAGCCCTACGACAGGCCGGGGCCACGAGCAGTACTTC. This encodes CASSPTTGRGHEQYF. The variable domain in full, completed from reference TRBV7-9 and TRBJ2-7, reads DTGVSQNPRHKITKRGQNVTFRCDPISEHNRLYWYRQTLGQGPEFLTYFQNEAQLEKSRLLSDRFSAERPKGSFSTLEIQRTEQGDSAMYLCASSPTTGRGHEQYFGPGTRLTVT.

CDR3 amino acids: CASSSLGDQYF. The DNA for the CDR3 is TGTGCCAGCAGCTCCCTAGGAGACCAGTACTTC. The chain is built from TRBV5-4 and TRBJ2-5; D is uncertain. Trimming took off 3 bases at V and 10 bases at J, with 10 bases between the two ends. CDR1 and CDR2 (germline): SGHNT, YYREEE (reference sequence). This CDR3 contains 11 residues.

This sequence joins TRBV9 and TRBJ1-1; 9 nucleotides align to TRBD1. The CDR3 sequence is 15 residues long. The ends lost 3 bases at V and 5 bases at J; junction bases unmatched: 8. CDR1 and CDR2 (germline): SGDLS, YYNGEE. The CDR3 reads CASSAGGQGGTEAFF. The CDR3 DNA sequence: TGTGCCAGCAGCGCGGGGGGACAGGGTGGGACTGAAGCTTTCTTT.

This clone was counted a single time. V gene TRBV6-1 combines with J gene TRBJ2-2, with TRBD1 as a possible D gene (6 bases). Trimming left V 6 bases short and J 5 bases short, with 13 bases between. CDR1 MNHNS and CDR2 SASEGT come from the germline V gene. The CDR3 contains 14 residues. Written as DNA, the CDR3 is TGTGCCAGCAGCCCGGACAGACTGACCGGGGAGCTGTTTTTT. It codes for CASSPDRLTGELFF.

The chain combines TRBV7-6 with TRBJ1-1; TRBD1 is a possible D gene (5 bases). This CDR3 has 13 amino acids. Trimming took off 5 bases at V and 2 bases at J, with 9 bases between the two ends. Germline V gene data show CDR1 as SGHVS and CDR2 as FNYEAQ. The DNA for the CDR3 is TGTGCCAGCAGCGTACAGGAAAACACTGAAGCTTTCTTT. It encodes CASSVQENTEAFF.

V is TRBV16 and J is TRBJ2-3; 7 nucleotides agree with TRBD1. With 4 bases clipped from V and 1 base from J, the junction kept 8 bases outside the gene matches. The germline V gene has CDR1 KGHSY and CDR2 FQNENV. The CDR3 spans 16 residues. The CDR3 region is CASSPPRQGRTDTQYF. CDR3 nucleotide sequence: TGTGCCAGCAGCCCTCCCCGACAGGGACGCACAGATACGCAGTATTTT.

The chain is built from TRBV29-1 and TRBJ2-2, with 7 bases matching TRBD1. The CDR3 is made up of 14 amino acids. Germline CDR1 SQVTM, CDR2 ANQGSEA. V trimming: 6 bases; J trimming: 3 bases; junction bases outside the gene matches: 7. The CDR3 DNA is TGCAGCGTAAACGAGGGGGCCCACACCGGGGAGCTGTTTTTT. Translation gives CSVNEGAHTGELFF.

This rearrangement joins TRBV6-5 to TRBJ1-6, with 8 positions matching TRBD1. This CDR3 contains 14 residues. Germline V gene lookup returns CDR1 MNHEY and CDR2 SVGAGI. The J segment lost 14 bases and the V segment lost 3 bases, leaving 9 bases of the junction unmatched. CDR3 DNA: TGTGCCAGCAGTTATGGGACAGGCGGTTGGTCCCTCCACTTT. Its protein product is CASSYGTGGWSLHF.

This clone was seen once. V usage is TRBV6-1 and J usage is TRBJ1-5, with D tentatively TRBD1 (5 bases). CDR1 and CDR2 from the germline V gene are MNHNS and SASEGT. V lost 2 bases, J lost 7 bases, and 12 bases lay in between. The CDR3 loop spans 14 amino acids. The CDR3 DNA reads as TGTGCCAGCAGTGAACCCACTCACAGGCAGCCCCAGCATTTT. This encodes CASSEPTHRQPQHF.

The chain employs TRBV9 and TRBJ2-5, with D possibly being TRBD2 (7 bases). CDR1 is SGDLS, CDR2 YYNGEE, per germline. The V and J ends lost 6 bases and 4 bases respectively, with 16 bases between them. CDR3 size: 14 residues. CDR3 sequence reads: CASNREGSIETQYF. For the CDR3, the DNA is TGTGCCAGCAACAGGGAGGGTTCTATAGAGACCCAGTACTTC.

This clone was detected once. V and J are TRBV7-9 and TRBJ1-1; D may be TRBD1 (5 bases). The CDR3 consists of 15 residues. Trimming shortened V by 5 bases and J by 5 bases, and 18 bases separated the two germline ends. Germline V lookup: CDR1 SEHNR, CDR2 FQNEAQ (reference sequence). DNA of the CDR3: TGTGCCAGCAGCCCCCTAAGGGGCTTAGGAACTGAAGCTTTCTTT. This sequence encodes CASSPLRGLGTEAFF. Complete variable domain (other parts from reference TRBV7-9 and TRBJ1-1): DTGVSQNPRHKITKRGQNVTFRCDPISEHNRLYWYRQTLGQGPEFLTYFQNEAQLEKSRLLSDRFSAERPKGSFSTLEIQRTEQGDSAMYLCASSPLRGLGTEAFFGQGTRLTVV.

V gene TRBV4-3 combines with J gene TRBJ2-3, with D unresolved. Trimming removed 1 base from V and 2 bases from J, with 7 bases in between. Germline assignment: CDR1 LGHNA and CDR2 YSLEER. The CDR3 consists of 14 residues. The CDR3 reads CASSQGISTDTQYF. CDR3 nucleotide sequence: TGCGCCAGCAGCCAAGGTATCTCCACAGATACGCAGTATTTT.

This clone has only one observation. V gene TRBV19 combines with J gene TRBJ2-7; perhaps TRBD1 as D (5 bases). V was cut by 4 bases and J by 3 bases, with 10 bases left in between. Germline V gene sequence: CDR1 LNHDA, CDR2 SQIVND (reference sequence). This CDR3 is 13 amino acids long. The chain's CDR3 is CASSTTVNYEQYF. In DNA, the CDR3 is TGTGCCAGTAGTACGACAGTAAACTACGAGCAGTACTTC.

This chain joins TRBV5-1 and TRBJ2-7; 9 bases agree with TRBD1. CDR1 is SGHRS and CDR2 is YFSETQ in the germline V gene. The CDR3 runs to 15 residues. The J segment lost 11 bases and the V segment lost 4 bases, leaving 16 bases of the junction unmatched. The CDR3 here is CASSEGQGQHVKEYF. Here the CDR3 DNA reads TGCGCCAGCAGCGAGGGACAGGGCCAACACGTCAAGGAGTACTTC. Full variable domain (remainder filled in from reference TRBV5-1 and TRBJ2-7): KAGVTQTPRYLIKTRGQQVTLSCSPISGHRSVSWYQQTPGQGLQFLFEYFSETQRNKGNFPGRFSGRQFSNSRSEMNVSTLELGDSALYLCASSEGQGQHVKEYFGPGTRLTVT.

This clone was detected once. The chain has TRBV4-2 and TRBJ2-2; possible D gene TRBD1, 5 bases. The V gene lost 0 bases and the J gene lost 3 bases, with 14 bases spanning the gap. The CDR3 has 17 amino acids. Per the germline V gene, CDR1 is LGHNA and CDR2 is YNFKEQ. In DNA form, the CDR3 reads TGTGCCAGCAGCCAAGAGGTTGGCAGGGTACACACCGGGGAGCTGTTTTTT. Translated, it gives CASSQEVGRVHTGELFF.